This T cell receptor beta chain originates from a study of blood T cell repertoires in COVID-19. Across the study: Samples of COVID-19 (acute and convalescent) were obtained from the United States, Italy and Spain.

Some clones are missing from TCRdb's copy, which holds only in-frame ones; the method was immunoSEQ multiplex PCR. The table has about 100,000 clones, about 92% seen once. V lost 2 bases and J 2 bases, leaving 12 bases between the germline ends. The CDR3 has 15 residues. The germline CDR1 and CDR2 sequences are SGHRS and YFSETQ. The TCR was taken from a man aged 50-60 years with active COVID-19. The gene calls are TRBV5-1 and TRBJ2-3, with D perhaps matching TRBD2 (6 bases). Sequenced input: peripheral blood. CDR3 protein: CASSFGAGNTDTQYF. CDR3 sequence (DNA): TGCGCCAGCAGCTTCGGCGCGGGGAACACAGATACGCAGTATTTT.